Listed below are T cell receptor beta chains from one sample, sequenced in a study of T cells expressing NK-cell markers. TCRdb derives one entry per CDR3 protein from the 5' RACE reads, leaving out DNA. The data show about 260,000 distinct CDR3 sequences, and the top ten clones hold 4% to 5%. The specimen sequenced was blood T cells: a sorted CD56 or NKG2C T cell subset, CD4+ or CD8+ T cells, or bulk PBMC T cells (not recorded which). These receptor sequences come from a woman between 18 and 70 years old in good health. The CDR3 runs from the conserved cysteine through the conserved F or W. Rows give clone size only sometimes, using once, few, many, or a class for an expanded clone.

size: NA
J: TRBJ2-5
V: TRBV12-3/TRBV12-4
CDR3: CASTLAGEVETQYF

size: NA
J: TRBJ2-5
V: TRBV4-2
CDR3: CASSQDPGEGQGETQYF

size: NA
J: TRBJ1-5
V: TRBV11-2
CDR3: CASSLNVGGPQHF

size: NA
J: TRBJ1-1
V: TRBV29-1
CDR3: CSVEGRVTEAFF

size: NA
J: TRBJ1-1
V: TRBV5-1
CDR3: CASSPPGRLTEAFF

size: NA
J: TRBJ2-1
V: TRBV25-1
CDR3: CASSEWGGRDSNEQFF

size: NA
J: TRBJ1-6
V: TRBV25-1
CDR3: CASSGIGSPLHF

size: NA
J: TRBJ2-1
V: TRBV7-8
CDR3: CASSSYTGTSGSEQFF

size: NA
J: TRBJ2-7
V: TRBV5-1
CDR3: CASSLAHGNYEQYF

size: NA
J: TRBJ2-3
V: TRBV12-3/TRBV12-4
CDR3: CASSPGTPGPDTQYF

size: NA
J: TRBJ2-5
V: TRBV6-2/TRBV6-3
CDR3: CASSYPTGMAETQYF

size: NA
J: TRBJ2-3
V: TRBV6-1
CDR3: CASSEVGRTDTQYF

size: NA
J: TRBJ2-4
V: TRBV11-2
CDR3: CASSLEGGGLAGGRAKNIQYF

size: NA
J: TRBJ1-1
V: TRBV14
CDR3: CASSQAFVTEAFF

size: NA
J: TRBJ1-5
V: TRBV12-3/TRBV12-4
CDR3: CASTLRVSGRQPQHF

size: NA
J: TRBJ2-1
V: TRBV4-3
CDR3: CASSRGLRQFF

size: NA
J: TRBJ1-5
V: TRBV6-2/TRBV6-3
CDR3: CASSSGTAVKGNQPQHF

size: NA
J: TRBJ1-4
V: TRBV7-8
CDR3: CASSPRDSFREKLFF

size: NA
J: TRBJ2-3
V: TRBV20-1
CDR3: CSAPRFGADTQYF

size: NA
J: TRBJ2-3
V: TRBV6-2/TRBV6-3
CDR3: CASRRQGVRPYF

size: NA
J: TRBJ2-7
V: TRBV10-3
CDR3: CAISPAGASGSHYEQYF

size: NA
J: TRBJ1-2
V: TRBV6-1
CDR3: CASSRDRAGGYTF

size: NA
J: TRBJ2-2
V: TRBV20-1
CDR3: CSAPGGPGELFF

size: NA
J: TRBJ2-5
V: TRBV12-3/TRBV12-4
CDR3: CASSPLSWGSQETQYF

size: NA
J: TRBJ2-1
V: TRBV2
CDR3: CASRAGTSGVAARSYNEQFF

size: NA
J: TRBJ2-1
V: TRBV6-5
CDR3: CASSYIPPSGGYNEQFF

size: NA
J: TRBJ1-3
V: TRBV7-2
CDR3: CASSSGPNSGNTIYF

size: NA
J: TRBJ2-2
V: TRBV6-1
CDR3: CASSPWDGNTGELFF

size: NA
J: TRBJ2-1
V: TRBV6-1
CDR3: CASSRFGQGPYNEQFF

size: medium-sized
J: TRBJ2-4
V: TRBV10-3
CDR3: CAISGERGTQTIAKNIQYF

size: NA
J: TRBJ1-2
V: TRBV30
CDR3: CAWNPGYGYTF

size: NA
J: TRBJ1-6
V: TRBV4-1
CDR3: CASSPGRGLNSPLHF

size: NA
J: TRBJ2-1
V: TRBV5-1
CDR3: CASSFGAGGYNEQFF

size: NA
J: TRBJ2-1
V: TRBV4-3
CDR3: CASSQGPHSSGRENEQFF

size: NA
J: TRBJ2-1
V: TRBV5-1
CDR3: CASSLLGGSYNEQFF

size: NA
J: TRBJ1-1
V: TRBV7-2
CDR3: CASSLETGRPEAFF

size: NA
J: TRBJ1-4
V: TRBV7-2
CDR3: CASSRRDRGPEKLFF

size: NA
J: TRBJ2-1
V: TRBV20-1
CDR3: CSDLAGGPYNEQFF

size: NA
J: TRBJ1-2
V: TRBV7-2
CDR3: CASSLGRTAVDYGYTF

size: NA
J: TRBJ2-7
V: TRBV3-1
CDR3: CASSRSSEQYF

size: NA
J: TRBJ1-6
V: TRBV7-2
CDR3: CASSLGTDSPLHF

size: NA
J: TRBJ2-2
V: TRBV24-1
CDR3: CATSRGQVNTGELFF